The source of this T cell receptor (beta chain) is a study of blood T cell repertoires in COVID-19 (dated by TCRdb to the early 2020s). Some background on the complete study: Collaborator samples came from the United States, Italy and Spain and covered acute and convalescent phases of COVID-19. Samples came from the ongoing ImmuneRACE study (first 160 participants) plus 1,254 subjects from 6 global collaborators. Nearly every sample came with metadata listing a de-identified subject ID, COVID-19 status, age in years and sex. The repertoires were released in a freely available public database meant as a resource for research on the immune response to SARS-CoV-2. Where HLA class I and class II types were available, the types were taken from metadata supplied by the sample provider, not from assay-based typing. The dataset comprised deeply sampled blood TCRbeta repertoires from subjects exposed to, actively infected with, or recovered from COVID-19. The material from the prospective study consisted of cDNA or gDNA derived from T cells, B-cell-depleted T cells, or PBMCs. Study-wide conclusions, independent of this receptor: How much clinical and demographic metadata was included differed by source and by participant, and the metadata was provided uncurated.

The germline V gene gives CDR1 as SGHTA and CDR2 as FQGNSA. Trimming takes 5 bases off V and 9 bases off J; junction bases not matched to a gene: 10. Including the terminal cysteine and phenylalanine, the CDR3 comprises 15 residues. The entry retains the CDR3 DNA only, 45 bases that are in frame from base 1. One collaborating source in Seattle enrolled patients during active infection and followed them longitudinally through the course of disease. Each collaborating institution followed its own protocols to collect whole blood in K2EDTA tubes. For TCRbeta analysis, collaborator samples were shipped as frozen whole blood, as isolated PBMCs, or as DNA extracted from either sample type. Note on this clone: Its antigen is not yet known. Base qualities are not at hand, and no much larger clone is one base apart.

TCRbeta CDR3 regions were amplified from genomic DNA using the immunoSEQ Assay, a bias-controlled multiplex PCR. Per the authors' processing: The number of nucleated cells in each sample was estimated from the amplification of reference gene primers within the assay. To quantify the absolute abundance of each unique TCRbeta CDR3 rearrangement, sequence reads were collapsed and filtered. Productive Simpson clonality was computed per sample as the square root of Simpson's diversity index over productive rearrangements. As stored in TCRdb, this immuneACCESS dataset retains in-frame rearrangements with V and J assigned. A fraction of the clones does not appear; measured against another copy, unresolved V genes explain less than half of the discrepancy, and the remainder lacks a known reason. That table furnishes V, J and clone size, whereas the DNA furnished D and trimming. The sample yields about 250,000 clones; 70% to 90% were counted once. Of the sample, 5% to 6.5% falls within the top ten clones.

The receptor's source is a woman in her 30s with COVID-19, enrolled during active disease. Sequenced: peripheral blood. The rearrangement combines TRBV7-2 with TRBJ2-7, and TRBD2 matches 13 of the central bases. The sequence in DNA is TGTGCCAGCAGCCCCCAGACGGGACTAGCGGGGACGCAGTACTTC. This encodes CASSPQTGLAGTQYF.